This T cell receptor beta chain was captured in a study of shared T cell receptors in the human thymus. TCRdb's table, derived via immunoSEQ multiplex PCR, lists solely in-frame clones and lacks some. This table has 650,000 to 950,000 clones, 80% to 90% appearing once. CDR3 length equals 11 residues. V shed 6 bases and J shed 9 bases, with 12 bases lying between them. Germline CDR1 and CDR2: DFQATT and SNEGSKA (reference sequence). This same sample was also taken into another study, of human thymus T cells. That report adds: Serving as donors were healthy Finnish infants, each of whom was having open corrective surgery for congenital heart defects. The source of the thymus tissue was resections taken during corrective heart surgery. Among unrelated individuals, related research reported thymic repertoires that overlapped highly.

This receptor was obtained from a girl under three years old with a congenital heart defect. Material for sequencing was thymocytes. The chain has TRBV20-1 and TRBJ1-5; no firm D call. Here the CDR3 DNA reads TGCAGTGCCGAAGGTGCGGGGCCCCAGCATTTT. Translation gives CSAEGAGPQHF.